This T cell receptor beta chain was retrieved from a study of early T cells in non-severe SARS-CoV-2 infection (dated by TCRdb to the early 2020s). With respect to the entire study: TCR sequencing used bulk RNA from unsorted whole blood, so alpha and beta chains could not be paired.

From the cysteine up to the phenylalanine, the CDR3 has a length of 16 residues. Only the CDR3 region is kept as DNA, spanning 48 bases read in frame from base 1. Trimming at the junction amounts to 2 bases on V and 6 bases on J, and the germline ends lie 16 bases apart. Sequences SGHTA (CDR1) and FQGTGA (CDR2) are obtained from the germline V gene. A case-control design nested within a healthcare worker cohort in London, UK, was used, with weekly nasopharyngeal swab PCR tests and blood sampling performed. Between 23 and 31 March 2020, the week of the UK lockdown, healthcare workers were enrolled and then followed up weekly for as long as 16 weeks. The method was 5' RACE. The instrument was a NextSeq 500. To correct for sequencing error and PCR bias, the TCR library protocol tagged individual cDNA molecules with unique molecular identifiers. Both TCR alpha and beta chains were sequenced, and tight co-correlation was observed between alpha and beta sequence abundances in each sample. The authors' analysis ran thus. Decombinator V4 was used to perform V gene, J gene and CDR3 annotation of TCR sequences. Expanded TCRs were defined as changing significantly between any two time points under a Poisson model with p below 0.0001. TCR abundances were normalised to the total number of TCRs sequenced per sample and were expressed as counts per million. TRAV1-2 paired with TRAJ12, TRAJ20 or TRAJ33 defined MAIT TCRs, while TRAV10 paired with TRAJ18 defined iNKT TCRs. VDJdb, accessed 1 November 2021, was searched for CMV, EBV and SARS-CoV-2 annotated TCRs, with TCRs annotated for multiple antigens excluded. The public sequencing data were trimmed at Q25 with fastp and processed into clonotypes with MiXCR by TCRdb, which kept only in-frame beta chains. CDR3 protein sequences are deduplicated, and each keeps its most common genes and DNA. TCRdb's processing, not the authors' own work, is the source of the V and J calls. Counted in this sample were tens of thousands of distinct CDR3 sequences; around 7% of them appeared once. The ten most abundant clones make up approximately 13% of the sample.

Study-level results and caveats: VDJdb matching was skewed toward anti-spike CD8 responses and likely underestimated virus-specific expansions by missing private and CD4 specificities.

This clonotype registers as large (0.1 to 1%) within its sample. What antigen it recognizes has not been identified. Per-base qualities were not stored, and no clone one base away is much larger. The sample in question was whole blood, obtained at baseline. This TCR was sampled from an adult who was a healthcare worker with PCR-confirmed SARS-CoV-2 infection or an uninfected control (not recorded which). The sequence joins TRBV7-3 to TRBJ2-2; the D region possibly corresponds to TRBD1 (6 bases align). The nucleotides read TGTGCCAGCAGCTTAGGAGGCACAGGGAAGTCCGGGGAGCTGTTTTTT. It codes for CASSLGGTGKSGELFF. Where the CDR3 stops, the reference TRBV7-3 and TRBJ2-2 genes take over; the full variable domain is GAGVSQTPSNKVTEKGKYVELRCDPISGHTALYWYRQSLGQGPEFLIYFQGTGAADDSGLPNDRFFAVRPEGSVSTLKIQRTERGDSAVYLCASSLGGTGKSGELFFGEGSRLTVL.